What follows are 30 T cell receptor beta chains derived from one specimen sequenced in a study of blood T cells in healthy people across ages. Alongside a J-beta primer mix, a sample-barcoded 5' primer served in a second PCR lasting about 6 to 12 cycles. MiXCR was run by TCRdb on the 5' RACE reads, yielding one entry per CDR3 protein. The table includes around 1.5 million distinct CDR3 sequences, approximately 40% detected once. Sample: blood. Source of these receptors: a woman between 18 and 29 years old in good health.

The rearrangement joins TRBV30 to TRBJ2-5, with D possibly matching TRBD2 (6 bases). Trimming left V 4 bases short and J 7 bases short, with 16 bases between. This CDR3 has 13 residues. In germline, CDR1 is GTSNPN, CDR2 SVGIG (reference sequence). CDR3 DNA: TGTGCCTGGACTCGGGACTCTCAATCGACCCAGTACTTC. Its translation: CAWTRDSQSTQYF.

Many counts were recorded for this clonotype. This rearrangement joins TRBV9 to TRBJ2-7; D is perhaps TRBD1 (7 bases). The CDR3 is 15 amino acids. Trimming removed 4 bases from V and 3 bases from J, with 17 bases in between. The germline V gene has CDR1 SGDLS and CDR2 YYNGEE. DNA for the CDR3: TGTGCCAGCAGCCCCCGGGGGACAGAACTCTACGAGCAGTACTTC. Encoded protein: CASSPRGTELYEQYF.

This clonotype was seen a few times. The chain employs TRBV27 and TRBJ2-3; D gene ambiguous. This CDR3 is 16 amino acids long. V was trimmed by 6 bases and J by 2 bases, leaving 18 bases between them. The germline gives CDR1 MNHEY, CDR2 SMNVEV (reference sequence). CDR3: CASSQLKLGSTDTQYF. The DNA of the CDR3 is TGTGCCAGCAGCCAGTTGAAGTTGGGGTCCACAGATACGCAGTATTTT.

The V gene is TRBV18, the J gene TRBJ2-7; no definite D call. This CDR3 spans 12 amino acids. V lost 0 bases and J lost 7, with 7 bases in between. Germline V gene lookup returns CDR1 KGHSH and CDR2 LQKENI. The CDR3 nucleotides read TGTGCCAGCTCACCACCCGCTCGGGAGCAGTACTTC. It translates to CASSPPAREQYF.

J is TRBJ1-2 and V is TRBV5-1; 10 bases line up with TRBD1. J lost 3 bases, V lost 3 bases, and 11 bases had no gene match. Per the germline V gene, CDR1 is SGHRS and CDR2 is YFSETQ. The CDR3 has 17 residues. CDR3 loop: CASSWDRGQKGDYGYTF. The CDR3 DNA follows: TGCGCCAGCAGCTGGGACAGGGGACAAAAAGGGGACTATGGCTACACCTTC. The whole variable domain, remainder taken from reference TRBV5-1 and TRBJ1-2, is KAGVTQTPRYLIKTRGQQVTLSCSPISGHRSVSWYQQTPGQGLQFLFEYFSETQRNKGNFPGRFSGRQFSNSRSEMNVSTLELGDSALYLCASSWDRGQKGDYGYTFGSGTRLTVV.

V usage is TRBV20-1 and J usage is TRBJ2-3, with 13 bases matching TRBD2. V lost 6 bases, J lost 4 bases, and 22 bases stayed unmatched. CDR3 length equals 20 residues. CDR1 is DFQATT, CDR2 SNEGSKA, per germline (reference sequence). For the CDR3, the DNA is TGCAGTGCCCACCAGGAGTACTTCGGACTAGCGGGAGAGTCGGCAGATACGCAGTATTTT. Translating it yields CSAHQEYFGLAGESADTQYF.

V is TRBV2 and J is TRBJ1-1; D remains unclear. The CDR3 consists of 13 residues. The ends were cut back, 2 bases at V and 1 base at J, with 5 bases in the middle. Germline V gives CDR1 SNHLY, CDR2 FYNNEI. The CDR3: CASSESENTEAFF. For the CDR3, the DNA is TGTGCCAGCAGTGAATCGGAGAACACTGAAGCTTTCTTT.

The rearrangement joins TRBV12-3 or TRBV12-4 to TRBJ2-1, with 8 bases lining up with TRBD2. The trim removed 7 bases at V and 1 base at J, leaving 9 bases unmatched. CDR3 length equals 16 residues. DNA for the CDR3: TGTGCCAGCAATGGTAGGGGACTAGAGTCCTACAATGAGCAGTTCTTC. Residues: CASNGRGLESYNEQFF.

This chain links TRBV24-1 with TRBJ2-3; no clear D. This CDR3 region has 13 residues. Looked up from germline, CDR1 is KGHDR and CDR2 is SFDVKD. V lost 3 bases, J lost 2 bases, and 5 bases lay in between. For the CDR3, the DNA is TGTGCCACCAGTGATCTCCACACAGATACGCAGTATTTT. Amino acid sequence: CATSDLHTDTQYF.

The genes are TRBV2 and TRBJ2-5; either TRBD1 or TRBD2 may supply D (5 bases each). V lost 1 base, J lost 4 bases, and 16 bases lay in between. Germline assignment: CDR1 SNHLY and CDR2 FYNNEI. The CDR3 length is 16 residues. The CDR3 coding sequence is TGTGCCAGCAGTGAAGACCCCGGGTGGGGGACAGAGACCCAGTACTTC. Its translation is CASSEDPGWGTETQYF.

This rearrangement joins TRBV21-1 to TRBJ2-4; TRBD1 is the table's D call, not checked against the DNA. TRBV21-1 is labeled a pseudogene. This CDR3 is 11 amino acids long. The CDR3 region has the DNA TGTGCCAGCAGGTTACACAGGGTTGAGTACTTC. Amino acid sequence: CASRLHRVEYF.

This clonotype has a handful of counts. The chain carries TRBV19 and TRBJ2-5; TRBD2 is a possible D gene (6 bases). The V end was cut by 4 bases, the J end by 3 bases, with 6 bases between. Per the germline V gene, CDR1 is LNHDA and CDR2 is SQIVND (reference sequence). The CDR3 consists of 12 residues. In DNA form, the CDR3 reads TGTGCCAGTAGTACGGGGGAAGAGACCCAGTACTTC. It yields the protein CASSTGEETQYF.

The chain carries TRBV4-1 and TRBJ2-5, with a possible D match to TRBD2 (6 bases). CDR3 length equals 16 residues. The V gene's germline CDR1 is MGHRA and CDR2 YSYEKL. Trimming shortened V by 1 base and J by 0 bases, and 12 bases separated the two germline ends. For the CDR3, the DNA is TGCGCCAGCAGCCAAGTTGTTCGGGAGTACCAAGAGACCCAGTACTTC. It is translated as CASSQVVREYQETQYF.

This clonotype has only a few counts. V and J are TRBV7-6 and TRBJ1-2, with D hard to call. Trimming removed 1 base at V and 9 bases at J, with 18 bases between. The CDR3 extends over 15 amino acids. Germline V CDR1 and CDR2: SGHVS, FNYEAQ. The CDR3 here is CASSLEGRQMGSYTF. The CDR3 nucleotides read TGTGCCAGCAGCTTAGAGGGCAGGCAGATGGGGAGCTACACCTTC.

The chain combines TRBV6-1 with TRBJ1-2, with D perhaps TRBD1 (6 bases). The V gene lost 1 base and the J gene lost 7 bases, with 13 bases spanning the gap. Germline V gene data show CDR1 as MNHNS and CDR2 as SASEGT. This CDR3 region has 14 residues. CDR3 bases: TGTGCCAGCAGTGAAGTCAGTTCCAGGGGTGGCTACACCTTC. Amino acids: CASSEVSSRGGYTF.

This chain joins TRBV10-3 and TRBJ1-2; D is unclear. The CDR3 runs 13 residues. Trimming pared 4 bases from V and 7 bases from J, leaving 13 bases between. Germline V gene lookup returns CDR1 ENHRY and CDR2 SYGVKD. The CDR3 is CAISGQSAGGYTF. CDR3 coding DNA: TGTGCCATCAGTGGCCAGAGCGCGGGTGGCTACACCTTC.

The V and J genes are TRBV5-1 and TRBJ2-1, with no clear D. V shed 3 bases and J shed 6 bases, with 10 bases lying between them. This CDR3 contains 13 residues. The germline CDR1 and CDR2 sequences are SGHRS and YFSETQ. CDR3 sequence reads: CASSYGPANEQFF. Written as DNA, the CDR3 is TGCGCCAGCAGCTACGGACCGGCCAATGAGCAGTTCTTC.

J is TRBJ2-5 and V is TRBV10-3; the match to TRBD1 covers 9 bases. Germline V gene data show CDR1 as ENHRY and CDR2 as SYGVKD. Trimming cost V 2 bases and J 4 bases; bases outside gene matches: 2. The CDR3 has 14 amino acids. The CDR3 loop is CAISEGTGLETQYF. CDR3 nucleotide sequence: TGTGCCATCAGTGAGGGGACAGGGCTAGAGACCCAGTACTTC.

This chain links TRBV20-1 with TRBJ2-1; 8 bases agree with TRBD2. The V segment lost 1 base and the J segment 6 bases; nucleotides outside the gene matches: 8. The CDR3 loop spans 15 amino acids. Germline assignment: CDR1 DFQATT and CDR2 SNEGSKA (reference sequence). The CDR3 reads CSARAGTSRANEQFF. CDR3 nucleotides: TGCAGTGCTAGAGCCGGGACTAGTAGGGCCAATGAGCAGTTCTTC.

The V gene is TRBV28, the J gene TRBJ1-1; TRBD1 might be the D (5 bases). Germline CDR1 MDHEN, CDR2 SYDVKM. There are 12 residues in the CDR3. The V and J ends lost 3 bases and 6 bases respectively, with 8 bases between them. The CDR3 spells CASSFWGSEAFF. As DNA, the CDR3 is TGTGCCAGCAGTTTTTGGGGGTCTGAAGCTTTCTTT.

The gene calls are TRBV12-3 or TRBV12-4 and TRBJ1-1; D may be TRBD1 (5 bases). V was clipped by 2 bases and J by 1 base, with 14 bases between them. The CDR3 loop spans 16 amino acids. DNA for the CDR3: TGTGCCAGCAGTTTATCCCGGGGGGTATCGAACACTGAAGCTTTCTTT. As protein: CASSLSRGVSNTEAFF.

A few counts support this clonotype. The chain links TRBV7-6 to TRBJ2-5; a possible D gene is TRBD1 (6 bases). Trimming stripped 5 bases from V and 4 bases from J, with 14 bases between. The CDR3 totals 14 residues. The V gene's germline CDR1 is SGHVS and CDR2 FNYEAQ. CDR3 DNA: TGTGCCAGCAGCCCCGCAGGGGCAAGAGAGACCCAGTACTTC. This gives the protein CASSPAGARETQYF.

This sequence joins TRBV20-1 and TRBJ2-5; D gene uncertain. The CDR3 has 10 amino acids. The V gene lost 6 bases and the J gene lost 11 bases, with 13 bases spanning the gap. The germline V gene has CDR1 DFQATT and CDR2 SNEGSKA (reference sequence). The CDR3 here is CSAKNNEQYF. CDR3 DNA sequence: TGCAGTGCAAAGAACAATGAGCAGTACTTC.

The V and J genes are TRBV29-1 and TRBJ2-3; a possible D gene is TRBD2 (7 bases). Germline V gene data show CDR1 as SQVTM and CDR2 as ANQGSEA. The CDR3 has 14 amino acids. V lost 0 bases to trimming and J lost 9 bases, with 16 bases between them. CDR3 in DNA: TGCAGCGTTGAAGAAGGGGGGGAGTGGGGAACGCAGTATTTT. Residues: CSVEEGGEWGTQYF.

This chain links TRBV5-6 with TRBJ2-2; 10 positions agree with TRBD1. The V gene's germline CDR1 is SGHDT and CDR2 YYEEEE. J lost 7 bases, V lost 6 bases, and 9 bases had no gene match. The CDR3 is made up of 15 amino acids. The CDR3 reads CASKRGQGNIGELFF. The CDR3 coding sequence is TGTGCCAGCAAAAGGGGACAGGGGAATATCGGGGAGCTGTTTTTT. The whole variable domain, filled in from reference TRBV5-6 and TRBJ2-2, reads DAGVTQSPTHLIKTRGQQVTLRCSPKSGHDTVSWYQQALGQGPQFIFQYYEEEERQRGNFPDRFSGHQFPNYSSELNVNALLLGDSALYLCASKRGQGNIGELFFGEGSRLTVL.

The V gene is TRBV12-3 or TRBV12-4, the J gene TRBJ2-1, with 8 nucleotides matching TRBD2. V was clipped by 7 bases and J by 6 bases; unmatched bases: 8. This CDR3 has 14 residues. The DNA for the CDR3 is TGTGCCAGCATACCGGGACTAGACCTCAATGAGCAGTTCTTC. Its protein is CASIPGLDLNEQFF.

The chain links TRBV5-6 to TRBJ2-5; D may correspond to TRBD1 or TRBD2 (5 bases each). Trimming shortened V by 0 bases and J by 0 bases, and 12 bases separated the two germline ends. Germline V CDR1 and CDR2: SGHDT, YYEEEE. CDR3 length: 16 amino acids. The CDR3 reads CASSLVGQGHQETQYF. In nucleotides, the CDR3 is TGTGCCAGCAGCTTGGTAGGCCAGGGACACCAAGAGACCCAGTACTTC.

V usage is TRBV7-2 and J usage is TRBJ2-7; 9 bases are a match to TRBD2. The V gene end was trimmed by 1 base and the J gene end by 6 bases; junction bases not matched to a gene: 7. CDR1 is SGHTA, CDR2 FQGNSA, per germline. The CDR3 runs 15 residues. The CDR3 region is CASSLVVSGSSEQYF. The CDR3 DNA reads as TGTGCCAGCAGCTTAGTGGTTAGCGGGAGTTCCGAGCAGTACTTC.

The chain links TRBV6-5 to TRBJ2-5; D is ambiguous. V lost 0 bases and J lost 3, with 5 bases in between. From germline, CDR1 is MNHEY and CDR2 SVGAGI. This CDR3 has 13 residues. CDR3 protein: CASSYSGKETQYF. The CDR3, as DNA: TGTGCCAGCAGTTACTCGGGGAAAGAGACCCAGTACTTC.

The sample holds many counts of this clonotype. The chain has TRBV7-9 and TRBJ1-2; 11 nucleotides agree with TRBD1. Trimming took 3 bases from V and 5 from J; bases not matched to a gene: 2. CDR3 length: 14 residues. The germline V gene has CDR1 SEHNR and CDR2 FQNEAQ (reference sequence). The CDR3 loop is CASSLGTGGYGYTF. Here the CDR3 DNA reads TGTGCCAGCAGCTTGGGGACAGGGGGTTATGGCTACACCTTC. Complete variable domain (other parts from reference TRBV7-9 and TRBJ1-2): DTGVSQNPRHKITKRGQNVTFRCDPISEHNRLYWYRQTLGQGPEFLTYFQNEAQLEKSRLLSDRFSAERPKGSFSTLEIQRTEQGDSAMYLCASSLGTGGYGYTFGSGTRLTVV.